This T cell receptor beta chain was documented in a study of PD-1 blockade in classical Hodgkin lymphoma. Points from the study as a whole: Compared with healthy donors, newly diagnosed patients reportedly showed lower baseline TCR diversity.

CDR1 is SEHNR, CDR2 FQNEAQ, per germline (reference sequence). The CDR3 is made up of 11 amino acids. V was cut by 3 bases and J by 5 bases, with 5 bases left in between. Time point specified: newly diagnosed, previously untreated cHL patient sample. Untreated, newly diagnosed classical Hodgkin lymphoma PBMCs served for comparison. Measured with immunoSEQ multiplex PCR; TCRdb has only the in-frame clones, and not every one. Of under 30,000 clones in the sample, roughly 90% were seen once. To note about this clone: As yet, its antigen is unknown.

This receptor was taken from a human donor with classical Hodgkin lymphoma. This chain uses TRBV7-9 with TRBJ2-7; no clear D gene. The sample consisted of peripheral blood mononuclear cells (PBMCs). As DNA, the CDR3 is TGTGCCAGCAGCTTCCGGGACGAGCAGTACTTC. Encoded protein: CASSFRDEQYF.